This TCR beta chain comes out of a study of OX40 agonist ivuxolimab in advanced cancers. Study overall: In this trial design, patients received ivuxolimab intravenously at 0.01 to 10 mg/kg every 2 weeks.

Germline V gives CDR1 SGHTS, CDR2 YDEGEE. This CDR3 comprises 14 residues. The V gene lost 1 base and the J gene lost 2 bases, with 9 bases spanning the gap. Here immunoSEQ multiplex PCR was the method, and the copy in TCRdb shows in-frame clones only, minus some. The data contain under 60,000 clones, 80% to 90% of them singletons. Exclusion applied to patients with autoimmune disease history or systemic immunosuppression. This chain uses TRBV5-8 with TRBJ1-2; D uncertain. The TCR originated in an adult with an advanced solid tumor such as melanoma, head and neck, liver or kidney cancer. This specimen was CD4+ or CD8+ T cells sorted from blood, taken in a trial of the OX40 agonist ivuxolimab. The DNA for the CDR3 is TGTGCCAGCAGCTTGTTAGAGGAGAACTATGGCTACACCTTC. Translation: CASSLLEENYGYTF.